This T cell receptor (beta chain) came from a study of OX40 agonist ivuxolimab in advanced cancers. Clones were read by immunoSEQ multiplex PCR, and TCRdb kept only the in-frame ones, dropping some. The sample lists 40,000 or so clones, roughly 91% occurring once. Whole-study findings and limits: The average count of expanded clones was higher among CD8+ T cells than among CD4+.

The germline CDR1 and CDR2 sequences are SEHNR and FQNEAQ (reference sequence). This CDR3 is 16 amino acids long. With V trimmed by 0 bases and J by 7 bases, 11 bases remained unmatched. Note on this clone: Its cognate antigen is unknown.

This receptor was identified in an adult with an advanced solid tumor such as melanoma, head and neck, liver or kidney cancer. V is TRBV7-9 and J is TRBJ1-2, with TRBD1 identical over 7 bases. Sequencing used CD4+ or CD8+ T cells sorted from blood, obtained in a trial of the OX40 agonist ivuxolimab. The CDR3 bases are TGTGCCAGCAGCTTAGCGGTACAGGGGCCACACGGTGGCTACACCTTC. Translated: CASSLAVQGPHGGYTF.